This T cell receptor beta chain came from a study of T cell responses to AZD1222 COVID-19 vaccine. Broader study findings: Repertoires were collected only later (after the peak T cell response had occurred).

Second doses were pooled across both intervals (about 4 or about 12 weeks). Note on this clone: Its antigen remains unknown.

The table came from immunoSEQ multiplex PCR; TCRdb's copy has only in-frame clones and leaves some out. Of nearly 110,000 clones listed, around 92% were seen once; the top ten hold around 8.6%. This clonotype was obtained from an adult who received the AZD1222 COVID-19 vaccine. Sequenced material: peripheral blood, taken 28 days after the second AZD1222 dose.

Here the CDR3 reads CASSLVQITGELFF. DNA for the CDR3: TGCGCCAGCAGCTTGGTACAAATCACCGGGGAGCTGTTTTTT. The rearrangement links TRBV5-1 to TRBJ2-2; unclear D gene. Trimming took off 0 bases at V and 4 bases at J, with 7 bases between the two ends. The CDR3 runs to 14 residues. Germline V lookup: CDR1 SGHRS, CDR2 YFSETQ.